This T cell receptor (beta chain) emerged from a study of blood T cells in healthy people across ages. The wider study: In model experiments, template switching was able to capture about one barcoded beta molecule for every two T cells that were present.

Drawn from each donor were roughly 10 milliliters of peripheral blood. Study-wide results and caveats: Because sorting was not performed, PBMCs prevented conclusive naive versus antigen-experienced comparison.

CDR1 is SGHNT and CDR2 is YENEEA in the germline V gene. V lost 1 base to trimming and J lost 14 bases, with 14 bases between them. The CDR3 has 13 amino acids. Regarding this clonotype: Its antigen is unknown.

For the second PCR, which ran for 7 to 11 cycles, a sample-barcoded 5' primer and a J-beta primer mix were used. A tag from a template-switch adaptor with 12 random nucleotides marked each cDNA molecule. TCRdb passed the 5' RACE reads through MiXCR, listing each CDR3 protein once. The table records 800,000 or so distinct CDR3 sequences, 46% of them present only once. The rearrangement links TRBV11-3 to TRBJ1-4, with D hard to call. Sequenced sample: blood. This clonotype originated in a man at least 80 years old in good health. The chain's CDR3 is CASSLGATLGLFF. Here the CDR3 DNA reads TGTGCCAGCAGCTTAGGGGCGACGCTCGGGCTGTTTTTT.